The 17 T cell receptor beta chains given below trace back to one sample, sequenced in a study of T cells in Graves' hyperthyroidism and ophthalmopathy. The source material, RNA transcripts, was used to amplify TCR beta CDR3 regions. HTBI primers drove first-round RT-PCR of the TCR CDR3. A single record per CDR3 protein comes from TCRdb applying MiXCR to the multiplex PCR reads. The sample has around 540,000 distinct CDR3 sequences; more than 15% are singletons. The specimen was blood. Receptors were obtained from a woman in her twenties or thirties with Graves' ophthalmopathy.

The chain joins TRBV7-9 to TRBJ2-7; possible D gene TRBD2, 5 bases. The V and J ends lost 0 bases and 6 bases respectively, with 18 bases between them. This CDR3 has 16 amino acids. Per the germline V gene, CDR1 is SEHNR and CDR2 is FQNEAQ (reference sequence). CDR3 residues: CASSLAPGSYAGEQYF. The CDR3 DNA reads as TGTGCCAGCAGCTTAGCCCCTGGCTCATATGCGGGCGAGCAGTACTTC.

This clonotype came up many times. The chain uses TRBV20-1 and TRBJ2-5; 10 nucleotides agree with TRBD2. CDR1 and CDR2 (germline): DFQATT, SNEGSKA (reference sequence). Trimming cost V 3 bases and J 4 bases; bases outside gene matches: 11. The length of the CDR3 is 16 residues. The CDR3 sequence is CSASVGASGSLETQYF. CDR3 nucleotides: TGCAGTGCTAGTGTGGGGGCTAGCGGGAGTTTAGAGACCCAGTACTTC.

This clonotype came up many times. Here the CDR3 reads CAWRFPDWRAKNIQYF. CDR3 coding DNA: TGTGCCTGGAGGTTTCCGGACTGGAGGGCCAAAAACATTCAGTACTTC. The chain uses TRBV30 and TRBJ2-4; the D gene is possibly TRBD2 (5 bases). This CDR3 comprises 16 residues. Deletions cut 3 bases from V and 1 base from J, with 16 bases between. The V gene's germline CDR1 is GTSNPN and CDR2 SVGIG (reference sequence).

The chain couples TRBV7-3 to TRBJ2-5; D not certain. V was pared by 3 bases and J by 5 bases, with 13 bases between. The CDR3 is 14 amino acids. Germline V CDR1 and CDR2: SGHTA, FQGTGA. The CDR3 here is CASSFYPNAETQYF. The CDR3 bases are TGTGCCAGCAGCTTTTACCCGAATGCGGAGACCCAGTACTTC. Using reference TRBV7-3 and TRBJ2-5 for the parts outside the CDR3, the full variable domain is GAGVSQTPSNKVTEKGKYVELRCDPISGHTALYWYRQSLGQGPEFLIYFQGTGAADDSGLPNDRFFAVRPEGSVSTLKIQRTERGDSAVYLCASSFYPNAETQYFGPGTRLLVL.

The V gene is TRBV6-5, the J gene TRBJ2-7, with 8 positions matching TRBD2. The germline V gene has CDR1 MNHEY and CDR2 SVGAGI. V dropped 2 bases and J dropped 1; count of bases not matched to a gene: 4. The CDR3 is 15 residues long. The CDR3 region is CASSYPGLVSYEQYF. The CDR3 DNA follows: TGTGCCAGCAGTTACCCGGGACTAGTATCCTACGAGCAGTACTTC.

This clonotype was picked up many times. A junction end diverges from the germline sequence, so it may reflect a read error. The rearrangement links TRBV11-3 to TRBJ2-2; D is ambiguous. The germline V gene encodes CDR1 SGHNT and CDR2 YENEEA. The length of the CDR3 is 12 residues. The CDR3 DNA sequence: TGCGCCAGCAGCTTGGTCGGCGGGGAGCTGTTTTTT. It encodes CASSLVGGELFF. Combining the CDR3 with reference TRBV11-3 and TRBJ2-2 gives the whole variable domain EAGVVQSPRYKIIEKKQPVAFWCNPISGHNTLYWYLQNLGQGPELLIRYENEEAVDDSQLPKDRFSAERLKGVDSTLKIQPAELGDSAVYLCASSLVGGELFFGEGSRLTVL.

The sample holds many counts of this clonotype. In nucleotides, the CDR3 is TGCAGCGTAAGACTAGCGGGAGAAAGAAATGAGCAGTTCTTC. This sequence encodes CSVRLAGERNEQFF. J is TRBJ2-1 and V is TRBV29-1, with 12 bases identical to TRBD2. Germline V gene lookup returns CDR1 SQVTM and CDR2 ANQGSEA. V dropped 6 bases and J dropped 7; count of bases not matched to a gene: 7. This CDR3 contains 14 residues.

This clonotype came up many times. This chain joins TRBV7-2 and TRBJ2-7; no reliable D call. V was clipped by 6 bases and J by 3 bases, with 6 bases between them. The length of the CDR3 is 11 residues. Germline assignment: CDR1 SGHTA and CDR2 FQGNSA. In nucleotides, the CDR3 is TGTGCCAGCAGGAGTGGCTACGAGCAGTACTTC. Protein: CASRSGYEQYF.

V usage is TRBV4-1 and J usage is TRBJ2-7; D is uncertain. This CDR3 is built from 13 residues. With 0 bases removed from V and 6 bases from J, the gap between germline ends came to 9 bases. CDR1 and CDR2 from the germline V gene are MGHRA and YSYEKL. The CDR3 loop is CASSQDNYGEQYF. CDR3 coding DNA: TGCGCCAGCAGCCAAGATAATTACGGCGAGCAGTACTTC.

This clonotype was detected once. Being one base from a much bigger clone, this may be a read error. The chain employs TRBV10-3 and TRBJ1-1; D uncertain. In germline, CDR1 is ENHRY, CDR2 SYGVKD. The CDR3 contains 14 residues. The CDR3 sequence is CASRAQEMNTETFF. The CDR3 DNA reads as TGTGCCAGCCGGGCACAAGAAATGAACACTGAAACTTTCTTT.

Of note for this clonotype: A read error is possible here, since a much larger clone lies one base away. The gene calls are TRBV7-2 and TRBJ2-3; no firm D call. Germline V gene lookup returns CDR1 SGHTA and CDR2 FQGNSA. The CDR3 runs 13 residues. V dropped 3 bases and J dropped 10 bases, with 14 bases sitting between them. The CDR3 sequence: CASSFQLWDAQYF. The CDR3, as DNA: TGTGCCAGCAGCTTCCAGCTCTGGGATGCGCAGTATTTT.

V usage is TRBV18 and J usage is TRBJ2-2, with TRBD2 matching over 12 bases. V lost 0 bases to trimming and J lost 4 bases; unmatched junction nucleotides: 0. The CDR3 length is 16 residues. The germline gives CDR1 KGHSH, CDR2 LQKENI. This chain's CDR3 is CASSPPTSGSTGELFF. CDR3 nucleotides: TGTGCCAGCTCACCACCGACTAGCGGGAGCACCGGGGAGCTGTTTTTT.

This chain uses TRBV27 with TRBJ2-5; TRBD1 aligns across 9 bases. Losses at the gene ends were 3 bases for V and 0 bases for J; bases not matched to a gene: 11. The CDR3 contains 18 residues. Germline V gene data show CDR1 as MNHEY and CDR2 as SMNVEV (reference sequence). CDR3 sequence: CASSFDRGSVQNQETQYF. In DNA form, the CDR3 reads TGTGCCAGCAGTTTCGACAGGGGGTCTGTCCAAAACCAAGAGACCCAGTACTTC.

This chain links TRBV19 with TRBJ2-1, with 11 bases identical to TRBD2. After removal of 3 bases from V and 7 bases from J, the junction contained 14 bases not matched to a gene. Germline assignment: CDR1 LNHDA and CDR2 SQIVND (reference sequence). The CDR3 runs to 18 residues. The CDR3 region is CASSIPPSGLADRNEQFF. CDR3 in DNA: TGTGCCAGTAGTATCCCCCCCTCGGGACTAGCGGATAGAAATGAGCAGTTCTTC.

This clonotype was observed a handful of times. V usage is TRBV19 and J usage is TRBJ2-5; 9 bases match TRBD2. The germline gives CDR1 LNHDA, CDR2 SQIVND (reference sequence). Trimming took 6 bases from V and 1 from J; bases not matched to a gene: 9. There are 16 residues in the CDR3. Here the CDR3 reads CASRKGTSGLQETQYF. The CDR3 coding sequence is TGTGCCAGTAGAAAGGGAACTAGCGGGCTCCAAGAGACCCAGTACTTC.

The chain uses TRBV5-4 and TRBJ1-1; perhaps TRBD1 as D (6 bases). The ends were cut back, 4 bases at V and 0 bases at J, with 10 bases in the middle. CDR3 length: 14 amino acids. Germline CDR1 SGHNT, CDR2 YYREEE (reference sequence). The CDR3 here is CASSPTGLNTEAFF. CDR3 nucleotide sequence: TGTGCCAGCAGCCCAACAGGGTTGAACACTGAAGCTTTCTTT.

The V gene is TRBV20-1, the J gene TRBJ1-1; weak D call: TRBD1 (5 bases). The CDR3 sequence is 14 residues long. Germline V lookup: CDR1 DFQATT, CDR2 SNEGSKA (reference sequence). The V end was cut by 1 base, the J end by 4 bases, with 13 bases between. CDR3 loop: CSARGPNGGTEAFF. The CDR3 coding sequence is TGCAGTGCTAGAGGCCCCAATGGGGGCACTGAAGCTTTCTTT.